The 2 T cell receptor beta chains below were found in one sample sequenced in a study of cytomegalovirus exposure and HLA in healthy donors. Vbeta (60) and Jbeta (13) primers were used in the PCR. The table came from immunoSEQ multiplex PCR; TCRdb's copy has only in-frame clones and leaves some out. The sample gives about 59,000 clones, 65% to 90% of which show up once; 1.5% to 2% is in the top ten. Sequencing was carried out using PBMCs. These receptors all stem from a human donor in good health.

J is TRBJ2-2 and V is TRBV5-4; perhaps TRBD1 as D (7 bases). Germline CDR1 reads SGHNT; CDR2 reads YYREEE (reference sequence). The CDR3 has 16 amino acids. The ends were cut back, 2 bases at V and 6 bases at J, with 17 bases in the middle. The CDR3 sequence: CASSFVQGGSSGELFF. As DNA, the CDR3 is TGTGCCAGCAGCTTTGTGCAGGGGGGTAGTTCCGGGGAGCTGTTTTTT.

This chain uses TRBV7-8 with TRBJ1-4, with D possibly matching TRBD1 (5 bases). The V end lost 5 bases, the J end lost 8 bases, and 24 bases lay between the germline ends. This CDR3 has 17 residues. In germline, CDR1 is SGHVS, CDR2 FQNEAQ. CDR3 protein: CASSAFRGGVSREKLFF. The CDR3 coding sequence is TGTGCCAGCAGCGCCTTTCGGGGGGGAGTCTCGAGGGAAAAACTGTTTTTT.